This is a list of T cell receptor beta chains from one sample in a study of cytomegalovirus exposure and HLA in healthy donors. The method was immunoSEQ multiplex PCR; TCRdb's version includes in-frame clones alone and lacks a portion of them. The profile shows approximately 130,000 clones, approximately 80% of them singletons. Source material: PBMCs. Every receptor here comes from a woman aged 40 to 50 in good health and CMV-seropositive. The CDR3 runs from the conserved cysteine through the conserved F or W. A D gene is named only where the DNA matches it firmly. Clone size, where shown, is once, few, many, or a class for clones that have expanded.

cdr3_aa: CASSLGQGYNQPQHF
cdr3_nt: TGTGCCAGCAGTTTAGGCCAGGGCTACAATCAGCCCCAGCATTTT
j_call: TRBJ1-5
d_call: .
v_call: TRBV28
cdr3_length: 15
clone_size: .

cdr3_aa: CASRMLTGSVGEQYF
cdr3_nt: TGTGCCAGCAGGATGCTAACAGGGTCCGTTGGCGAGCAGTACTTC
j_call: TRBJ2-7
d_call: .
v_call: TRBV2
cdr3_length: 15
clone_size: few

cdr3_aa: CASSREAATEAFF
cdr3_nt: TGTGCCAGCTCGCGGGAGGCGGCCACTGAAGCTTTCTTT
j_call: TRBJ1-1
d_call: .
v_call: TRBV6-1
cdr3_length: 13
clone_size: .

cdr3_aa: CASSQDLGGQGGYNEQFF
cdr3_nt: TGCGCCAGCAGCCAAGATCTCGGGGGACAGGGGGGTTACAATGAGCAGTTCTTC
j_call: TRBJ2-1
d_call: TRBD1
v_call: TRBV4-3
cdr3_length: 18
clone_size: .

cdr3_aa: CASSLGQGGGYTF
cdr3_nt: TGTGCCAGCAGCCTTGGACAGGGCGGTGGCTACACCTTC
j_call: TRBJ1-2
d_call: TRBD1
v_call: TRBV13
cdr3_length: 13
clone_size: .

cdr3_aa: CASSSDRANYGYTF
cdr3_nt: TGTGCCAGCTCATCGGACAGAGCTAACTATGGCTACACCTTC
j_call: TRBJ1-2
d_call: .
v_call: TRBV18
cdr3_length: 14
clone_size: .

cdr3_aa: CASRSLYEQYF
cdr3_nt: TGTGCCAGCAGATCACTCTACGAGCAGTACTTC
j_call: TRBJ2-7
d_call: .
v_call: TRBV7-9
cdr3_length: 11
clone_size: .

cdr3_aa: CASRVEGRYSNQPQHF
cdr3_nt: TGTGCCAGTCGGGTGGAGGGCAGATATAGCAATCAGCCCCAGCATTTT
j_call: TRBJ1-5
d_call: .
v_call: TRBV19
cdr3_length: 16
clone_size: .

cdr3_aa: CASSLAASSYNEQFF
cdr3_nt: TGTGCCAGTAGTCTAGCCGCTAGCTCCTACAATGAGCAGTTCTTC
j_call: TRBJ2-1
d_call: .
v_call: TRBV27
cdr3_length: 15
clone_size: .

cdr3_aa: CASSYSNWGRSYGYTF
cdr3_nt: TGTGCCAGCAGTTACTCGAATTGGGGGCGTAGCTATGGCTACACCTTC
j_call: TRBJ1-2
d_call: .
v_call: TRBV6-5
cdr3_length: 16
clone_size: .

cdr3_aa: CAMSSGRVYNEQFF
cdr3_nt: TGTGCCATGTCCAGCGGGAGGGTTTACAATGAGCAGTTCTTC
j_call: TRBJ2-1
d_call: TRBD2
v_call: TRBV10-3
cdr3_length: 14
clone_size: .

cdr3_aa: CASSQVQGSGANVLTF
cdr3_nt: TGCGCCAGCAGCCAAGTACAGGGCTCTGGGGCCAACGTCCTGACTTTC
j_call: TRBJ2-6
d_call: .
v_call: TRBV4-3
cdr3_length: 16
clone_size: .

cdr3_aa: CASSEGGREPNQPQHF
cdr3_nt: TGTGCCAGCAGTGAAGGGGGGAGGGAACCCAATCAGCCCCAGCATTTT
j_call: TRBJ1-5
d_call: .
v_call: TRBV25-1
cdr3_length: 16
clone_size: .

cdr3_aa: CASSVDRTGLNYGYTF
cdr3_nt: TGTGCCAGCAGCGTAGATCGGACAGGCCTAAACTATGGCTACACCTTC
j_call: TRBJ1-2
d_call: TRBD1
v_call: TRBV9
cdr3_length: 16
clone_size: .

cdr3_aa: CAIRGDRGRVGPYEQYF
cdr3_nt: TGTGCCATCAGGGGGGACAGGGGGCGCGTCGGTCCCTACGAGCAGTACTTC
j_call: TRBJ2-7
d_call: TRBD1
v_call: TRBV10-3
cdr3_length: 17
clone_size: .

cdr3_aa: CASSSQTGFMNTEAFF
cdr3_nt: TGTGCCAGCAGCTCCCAGACAGGGTTCATGAACACTGAAGCTTTCTTT
j_call: TRBJ1-1
d_call: TRBD1
v_call: TRBV7-8
cdr3_length: 16
clone_size: .

cdr3_aa: CASSGLAGVPDTQYF
cdr3_nt: TGTGCCAGCAGTGGACTAGCGGGAGTACCCGATACGCAGTATTTT
j_call: TRBJ2-3
d_call: TRBD2
v_call: TRBV6-1
cdr3_length: 15
clone_size: few

cdr3_aa: CASSFHTQMAYEQYF
cdr3_nt: TGTGCCAGCAGCTTTCACACGCAGATGGCCTACGAGCAGTACTTC
j_call: TRBJ2-7
d_call: .
v_call: TRBV7-2
cdr3_length: 15
clone_size: .

cdr3_aa: CASSQDLSERIGVEQYF
cdr3_nt: TGTGCCAGCAGCCAAGATCTCAGCGAACGAATAGGGGTCGAGCAGTACTTC
j_call: TRBJ2-7
d_call: .
v_call: TRBV14
cdr3_length: 17
clone_size: .

cdr3_aa: CASSLGQGDEQYF
cdr3_nt: TGCGCCAGCAGCTTGGGACAGGGCGACGAGCAGTACTTC
j_call: TRBJ2-7
d_call: TRBD1
v_call: TRBV5-1
cdr3_length: 13
clone_size: few

cdr3_aa: CASSYQGQPYF
cdr3_nt: TGTGCCAGCAGTTACCAGGGGCAGCCTTACTTC
j_call: TRBJ2-7
d_call: .
v_call: TRBV6-5
cdr3_length: 11
clone_size: once

cdr3_aa: CASSFRQALLNYGYTF
cdr3_nt: TGTGCCAGCAGTTTTAGGCAAGCACTACTGAACTATGGCTACACCTTC
j_call: TRBJ1-2
d_call: .
v_call: TRBV2
cdr3_length: 16
clone_size: .

cdr3_aa: CASSSEGQGNEKLFF
cdr3_nt: TGCGCCAGCAGCTCTGAGGGACAGGGGAATGAAAAACTGTTTTTT
j_call: TRBJ1-4
d_call: TRBD1
v_call: TRBV5-1
cdr3_length: 15
clone_size: .